These 15 T cell receptor beta chains originate from one sample sequenced in a study of OX40 agonist ivuxolimab in advanced cancers. The protocol was immunoSEQ multiplex PCR, while the TCRdb copy is restricted to in-frame clones and leaves out a portion. The table has about 120,000 clones, roughly 87% seen once. Material: CD4+ or CD8+ T cells sorted from blood, obtained in a trial of the OX40 agonist ivuxolimab. These receptors were taken from an adult with an advanced solid tumor such as melanoma, head and neck, liver or kidney cancer.

The V call is TRBV19, the J call TRBJ2-1; D perhaps matches TRBD1 (6 bases). The germline V gene encodes CDR1 LNHDA and CDR2 SQIVND (reference sequence). This CDR3 spans 13 amino acids. Trimming stripped 3 bases from V and 10 bases from J, with 13 bases between. CDR3 protein: CASSMKMGTEQFF. In DNA, the CDR3 is TGTGCCAGTAGTATGAAGATGGGGACAGAGCAGTTCTTC.

The chain carries TRBV28 and TRBJ1-6; 8 nucleotides align to TRBD1. V shed 2 bases, J shed 14 bases, and the junction held 11 bases outside the gene matches. This CDR3 contains 15 residues. Germline CDR1 is MDHEN and CDR2 is SYDVKM. The CDR3 nucleotides are TGTGCCAGCAGTTTAGCTCCGGGACAGGAGTCTACCCTCCACTTT. This gives the protein CASSLAPGQESTLHF.

The chain recombines TRBV30 with TRBJ1-5; no clear D. With 7 bases removed from V and 0 bases from J, the gap between germline ends came to 7 bases. This CDR3 is 12 amino acids long. Germline CDR1 GTSNPN, CDR2 SVGIG (reference sequence). The CDR3 spells CAFRDSNQPQHF. CDR3 DNA: TGTGCCTTTCGAGATAGCAATCAGCCCCAGCATTTT.

The rearrangement links TRBV28 to TRBJ1-5; D is uncertain. Germline V gene lookup returns CDR1 MDHEN and CDR2 SYDVKM. V was trimmed by 7 bases and J by 1 base, leaving 8 bases between them. The CDR3 is 13 amino acids. Here the CDR3 reads CASMRESNQPQHF. In DNA, the CDR3 is TGTGCCAGCATGCGGGAGAGCAATCAGCCCCAGCATTTT. The full variable domain, completed using reference TRBV28 and TRBJ1-5, is DVKVTQSSRYLVKRTGEKVFLECVQDMDHENMFWYRQDPGLGLRLIYFSYDVKMKEKGDIPEGYSVSREKKERFSLILESASTNQTSMYLCASMRESNQPQHFGDGTRLSIL.

This clone was seen a single time. V usage is TRBV28 and J usage is TRBJ1-5, with 8 bases aligning to TRBD1. Trimming at V came to 5 bases and at J to 7 bases, leaving 10 bases not matched to a gene. The CDR3 contains 15 residues. Germline CDR1 reads MDHEN; CDR2 reads SYDVKM. CDR3 region: CASSPFQGAEQPQHF. The CDR3 nucleotides read TGTGCCAGCAGTCCGTTCCAGGGGGCCGAACAGCCCCAGCATTTT.

The chain couples TRBV5-4 to TRBJ2-7; 8 bases fit TRBD1. Germline CDR1 SGHNT, CDR2 YYREEE (reference sequence). Trimming removed 5 bases from V and 1 base from J; junction bases left unmatched: 8. This CDR3 spans 15 amino acids. The CDR3 sequence: CASRPNQGASYEQYF. CDR3 DNA sequence: TGTGCCAGCAGACCGAACCAGGGGGCTTCCTACGAGCAGTACTTC.

Remarks on this clone: The same CDR3 arises from other DNA sequences in this sample as well. This chain links TRBV19 with TRBJ2-3, with D perhaps TRBD2 (6 bases). Per the germline V gene, CDR1 is LNHDA and CDR2 is SQIVND (reference sequence). V was cut by 3 bases and J by 6 bases, with 19 bases left in between. The CDR3 runs 16 residues. This CDR3 reads CASSIAGSGITDTQYF. The CDR3 DNA is TGTGCCAGTAGTATCGCTGGTAGCGGAATCACTGATACGCAGTATTTT.

The chain combines TRBV27 with TRBJ2-6; 8 nucleotides agree with TRBD2. With V trimmed by 6 bases and J by 4 bases, 17 bases remained unmatched. The CDR3 has 19 residues. Per germline, CDR1 MNHEY and CDR2 SMNVEV (reference sequence). The CDR3 coding sequence is TGTGCCAGCAGCGCGCCCGGGAGGGCTCTGTTGGGAGGGGCCAACGTCCTGACTTTC. Protein: CASSAPGRALLGGANVLTF.

Regarding this clone: An end of the junction does not agree with germline; a read error may underlie this. Different DNA sequences within this sample yield the same CDR3. This sequence joins TRBV4-3 and TRBJ2-1; perhaps D is TRBD1 or TRBD2 (6 bases each). This CDR3 region has 18 residues. Germline V gives CDR1 LGHNA, CDR2 YSLEER. The CDR3: CASSQAPLRGATLNEQFF. The CDR3 DNA is TGCGCCAGCAGCCAAGCCCCGCTGAGGGGGGCGACTCTCAATGAGCAATTCTTC.

This clone was detected once. This chain joins TRBV9 and TRBJ2-1; D is possibly TRBD1 or TRBD2 (6 bases each). Per the germline V gene, CDR1 is SGDLS and CDR2 is YYNGEE. There are 15 residues in the CDR3. V was clipped by 4 bases and J by 5 bases, with 16 bases between them. CDR3 in DNA: TGTGCCAGCAGCCCTGGGGGGCTAGCTAACAATGAGCAGTTCTTC. As protein: CASSPGGLANNEQFF.

The chain recombines TRBV9 with TRBJ2-5; TRBD2 might be the D (6 bases). The germline V gene encodes CDR1 SGDLS and CDR2 YYNGEE. This CDR3 is built from 16 residues. Trimming shortened V by 2 bases and J by 0 bases, and 14 bases separated the two germline ends. DNA of the CDR3: TGTGCCAGCAGCGTCGGGGCTGGAGGGTACCAAGAGACCCAGTACTTC. Residues: CASSVGAGGYQETQYF.

The chain employs TRBV13 and TRBJ1-2, with a possible D match to TRBD1 (5 bases). V was pared by 4 bases and J by 4 bases, with 19 bases between. CDR1 PRHDT and CDR2 FYEKMQ come from the germline V gene (reference sequence). The CDR3 spans 16 residues. CDR3 sequence: CASSSSGTQLFYGYTF. CDR3 DNA: TGTGCCAGCAGCTCCTCAGGGACGCAGCTATTCTATGGCTACACCTTC.

This chain links TRBV19 with TRBJ2-1; D is unclear. Trimming cost V 1 base and J 4 bases, with 11 bases left between them. Germline V gene sequence: CDR1 LNHDA, CDR2 SQIVND (reference sequence). The CDR3 sequence is 15 residues long. In DNA, the CDR3 is TGTGCCAGTAGTATAGCCCGAGTCTTGTACAATGAGCAGTTCTTC. Its protein is CASSIARVLYNEQFF. Together with reference TRBV19 and TRBJ2-1, the CDR3 gives the full variable domain: DGGITQSPKYLFRKEGQNVTLSCEQNLNHDAMYWYRQDPGQGLRLIYYSQIVNDFQKGDIAEGYSVSREKKESFPLTVTSAQKNPTAFYLCASSIARVLYNEQFFGPGTRLTVL.

This clone appeared a few times. The rearrangement joins TRBV9 to TRBJ1-2; no reliable D call. The CDR3 contains 11 residues. CDR1 is SGDLS and CDR2 is YYNGEE in the germline V gene. V was clipped by 4 bases and J by 11 bases, with 12 bases between them. CDR3 in DNA: TGTGCCAGCAGCTCAAGGGTACTGTACACCTTC. This gives the protein CASSSRVLYTF.

J is TRBJ1-1 and V is TRBV19; D gene unclear. This CDR3 is 15 amino acids long. CDR1 and CDR2 from the germline V gene are LNHDA and SQIVND (reference sequence). Trimming stripped 3 bases from V and 6 bases from J, with 17 bases between. CDR3 region: CASSISSGEAAEAFF. CDR3 sequence (DNA): TGTGCCAGTAGTATTTCATCTGGTGAGGCAGCTGAAGCTTTCTTT.